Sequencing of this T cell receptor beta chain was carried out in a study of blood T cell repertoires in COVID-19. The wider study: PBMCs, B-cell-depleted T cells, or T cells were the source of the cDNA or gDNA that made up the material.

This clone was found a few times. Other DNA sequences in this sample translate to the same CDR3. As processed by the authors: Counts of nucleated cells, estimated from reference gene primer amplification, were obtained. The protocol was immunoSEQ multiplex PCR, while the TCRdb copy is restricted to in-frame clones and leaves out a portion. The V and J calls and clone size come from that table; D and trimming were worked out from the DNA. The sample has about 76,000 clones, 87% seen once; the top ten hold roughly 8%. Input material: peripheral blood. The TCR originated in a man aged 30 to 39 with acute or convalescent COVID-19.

This CDR3 is CASSSSSNTGELFF. The CDR3 bases are TGTGCCAGCAGTTCCTCGTCAAACACCGGGGAGCTGTTTTTT. The genes are TRBV6-2 or TRBV6-3 and TRBJ2-2; unclear D gene. V was trimmed by 4 bases and J by 2 bases, leaving 8 bases between them. Germline V CDR1 and CDR2: MNHEY, SVGEGT. CDR3 length equals 14 residues.